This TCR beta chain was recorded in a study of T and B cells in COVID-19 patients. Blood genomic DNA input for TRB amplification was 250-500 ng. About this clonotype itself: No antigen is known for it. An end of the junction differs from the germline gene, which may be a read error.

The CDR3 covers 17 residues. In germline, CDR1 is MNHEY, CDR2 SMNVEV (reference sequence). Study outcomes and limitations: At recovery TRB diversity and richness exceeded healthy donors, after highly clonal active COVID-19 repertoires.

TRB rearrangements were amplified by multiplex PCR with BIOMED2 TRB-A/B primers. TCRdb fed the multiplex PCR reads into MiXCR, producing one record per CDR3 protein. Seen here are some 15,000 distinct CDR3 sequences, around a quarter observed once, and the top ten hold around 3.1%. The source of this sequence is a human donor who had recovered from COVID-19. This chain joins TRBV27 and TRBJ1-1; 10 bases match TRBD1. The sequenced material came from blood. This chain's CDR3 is CASNIQTGGTKGTEASF. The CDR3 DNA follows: TGTGCCAGCAACATTCAGACAGGGGGCACAAAGGGCACTGAAGCTTCCTTT.